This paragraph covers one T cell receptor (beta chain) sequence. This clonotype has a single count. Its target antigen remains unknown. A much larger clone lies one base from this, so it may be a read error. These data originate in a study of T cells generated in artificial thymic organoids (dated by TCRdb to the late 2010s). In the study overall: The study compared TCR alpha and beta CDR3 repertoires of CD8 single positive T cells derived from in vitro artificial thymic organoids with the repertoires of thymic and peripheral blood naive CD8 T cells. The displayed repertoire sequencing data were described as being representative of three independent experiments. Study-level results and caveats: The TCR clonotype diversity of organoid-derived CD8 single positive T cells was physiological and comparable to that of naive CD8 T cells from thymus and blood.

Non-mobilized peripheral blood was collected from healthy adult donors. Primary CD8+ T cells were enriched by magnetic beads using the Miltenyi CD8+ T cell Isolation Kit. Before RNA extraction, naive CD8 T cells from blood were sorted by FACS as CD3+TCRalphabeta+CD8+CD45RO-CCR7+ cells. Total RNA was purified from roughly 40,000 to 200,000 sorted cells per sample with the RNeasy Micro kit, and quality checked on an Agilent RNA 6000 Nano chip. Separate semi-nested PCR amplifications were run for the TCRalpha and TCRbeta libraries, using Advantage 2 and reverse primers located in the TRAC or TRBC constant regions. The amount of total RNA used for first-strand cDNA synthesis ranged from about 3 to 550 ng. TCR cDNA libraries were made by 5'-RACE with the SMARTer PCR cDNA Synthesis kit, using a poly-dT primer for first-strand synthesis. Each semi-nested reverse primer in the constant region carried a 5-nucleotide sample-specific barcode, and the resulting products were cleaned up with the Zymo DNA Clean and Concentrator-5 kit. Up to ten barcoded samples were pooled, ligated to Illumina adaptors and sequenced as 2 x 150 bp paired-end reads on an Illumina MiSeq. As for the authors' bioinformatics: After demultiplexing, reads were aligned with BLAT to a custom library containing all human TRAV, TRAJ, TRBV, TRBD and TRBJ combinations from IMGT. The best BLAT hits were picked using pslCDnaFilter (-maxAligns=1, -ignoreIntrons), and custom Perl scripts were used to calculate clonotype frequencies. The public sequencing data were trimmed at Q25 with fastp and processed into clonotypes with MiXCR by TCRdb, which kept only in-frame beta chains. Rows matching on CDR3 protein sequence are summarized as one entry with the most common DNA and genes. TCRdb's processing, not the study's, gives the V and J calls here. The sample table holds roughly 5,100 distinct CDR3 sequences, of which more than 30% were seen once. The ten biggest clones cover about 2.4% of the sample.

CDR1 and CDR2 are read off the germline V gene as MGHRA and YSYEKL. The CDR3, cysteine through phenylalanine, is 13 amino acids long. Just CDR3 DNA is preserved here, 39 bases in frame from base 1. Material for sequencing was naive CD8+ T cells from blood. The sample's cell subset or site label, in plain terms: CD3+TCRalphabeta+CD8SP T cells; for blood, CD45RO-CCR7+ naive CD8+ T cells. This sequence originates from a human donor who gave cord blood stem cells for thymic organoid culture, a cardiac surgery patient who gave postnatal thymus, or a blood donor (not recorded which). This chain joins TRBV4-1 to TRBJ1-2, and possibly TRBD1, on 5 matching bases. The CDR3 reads CTSSQVTAYGYTF. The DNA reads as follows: TGCACCAGCAGCCAAGTGACAGCTTATGGCTACACCTTC.